Each of the 24 T cell receptor beta chains below was sequenced from the same sample in a study of CXCR3-negative and CXCR3-positive naive CD8 T cells. The TRB cDNA libraries were prepared by 5' RACE with UMI labels. From the 5' RACE reads, TCRdb lists one entry per CDR3 protein and no DNA. The sample totals 100,000 to 150,000 distinct CDR3 sequences; its top ten clones hold around 0.5%. Sequences were obtained from naive CXCR3- CD8+ T cells from blood. The subset is: CD45RO-CCR7+CD27+CD95- naive CD8+ T cells lacking CXCR3 (TNR3-). The receptors stem from a human donor in good health. Some clones in this sample may be carry-over from other donors' samples.

This chain uses TRBV3-1 with TRBJ2-4; TCRdb lists TRBD1, though no DNA is available to test this call. Germline V gene lookup returns CDR1 LGHDT and CDR2 YNNKEL (reference sequence). The CDR3 sequence is 18 residues long. The CDR3: CASSQVAGQALAKNIQYF.

The chain has TRBV10-3 and TRBJ2-7; TCRdb lists TRBD2, though no DNA is available to test this call. Per the germline V gene, CDR1 is ENHRY and CDR2 is SYGVKD. The CDR3 covers 15 residues. The CDR3 sequence: CAISGAVQRAYEQYF.

The chain combines TRBV4-3 with TRBJ1-2; TCRdb's D call, TRBD1, is unchecked because there is no DNA. The length of the CDR3 is 17 residues. From germline, CDR1 is LGHNA and CDR2 YSLEER. This CDR3 is CASSQEGQGALNYGYTF.

The J gene is TRBJ2-1, the V gene TRBV9; TCRdb indicates TRBD2, and absent DNA this call remains unverified. Germline V CDR1 and CDR2: SGDLS, YYNGEE. This CDR3 has 18 residues. CDR3 sequence: CASSSSLAGGPTYNEQFF.

This sequence joins TRBV13 and TRBJ2-6. The germline V gene encodes CDR1 PRHDT and CDR2 FYEKMQ (reference sequence). The CDR3 totals 16 residues. CDR3 amino acids: CASSRSELSGANVLTF.

CDR3: CASSIGPGLNGYTF. The chain recombines TRBV19 with TRBJ1-2. This CDR3 comprises 14 residues. Germline V gene data show CDR1 as LNHDA and CDR2 as SQIVND (reference sequence).

The genes are TRBV7-9 and TRBJ2-7; with no DNA, the TCRdb D assignment of TRBD1 cannot be verified. CDR1 and CDR2 (germline): SEHNR, FQNEAQ (reference sequence). CDR3 length: 15 amino acids. The CDR3 sequence: CASSPETGGPYEQYF.

J is TRBJ2-7 and V is TRBV28. Per the germline V gene, CDR1 is MDHEN and CDR2 is SYDVKM. The CDR3 is 14 residues long. This CDR3 is CASSLVGKTYEQYF.

The chain employs TRBV20-1 and TRBJ1-1. CDR1 DFQATT and CDR2 SNEGSKA come from the germline V gene (reference sequence). CDR3 length: 13 residues. The CDR3 loop is CSAREGWNTEAFF.

The gene calls are TRBV6-6 and TRBJ1-5. Germline V gives CDR1 MNHNY, CDR2 SVGAGI (reference sequence). The CDR3 loop spans 20 amino acids. CDR3 sequence: CASSPIRRTTADYSNQPQHF.

The chain employs TRBV5-5 and TRBJ2-1; without DNA, the TCRdb call of TRBD2 cannot be checked. The CDR3 runs to 22 residues. Germline V CDR1 and CDR2: SGHKS, YYEKEE (reference sequence). CDR3 residues: CASSAPGLAGDGERPTYNEQFF. The full variable domain, rest sourced from reference TRBV5-5 and TRBJ2-1, is DAGVTQSPTHLIKTRGQQVTLRCSPISGHKSVSWYQQVLGQGPQFIFQYYEKEERGRGNFPDRFSARQFPNYSSELNVNALLLGDSALYLCASSAPGLAGDGERPTYNEQFFGPGTRLTVL.

This chain connects TRBV29-1 to TRBJ2-5; TCRdb's assignment of TRBD2 cannot be checked, as there is no DNA. This CDR3 contains 12 residues. Germline V gene lookup returns CDR1 SQVTM and CDR2 ANQGSEA. Here the CDR3 reads CSVRGGEETQYF.

The CDR3: CASSQVDTEAFF. V usage is TRBV4-1 and J usage is TRBJ1-1. This CDR3 spans 12 amino acids. The germline V gene encodes CDR1 MGHRA and CDR2 YSYEKL.

This chain joins TRBV29-1 and TRBJ1-1. The germline V gene has CDR1 SQVTM and CDR2 ANQGSEA. The CDR3 loop spans 13 amino acids. The CDR3 sequence: CSVDNKPNTEAFF.

The chain uses TRBV20-1 and TRBJ2-1; TCRdb's assignment of TRBD2 cannot be checked, as there is no DNA. The CDR3 totals 14 residues. The germline CDR1 and CDR2 sequences are DFQATT and SNEGSKA (reference sequence). The CDR3 region is CSASRPSGPHEQFF.

The CDR3 protein is CASSLVRGIDEQYF. The gene calls are TRBV11-2 and TRBJ2-7; checking the TCRdb D call of TRBD2 is not possible without DNA. Germline assignment: CDR1 SGHAT and CDR2 FQNNGV. This CDR3 comprises 14 residues. The complete variable domain, with remaining parts taken from reference TRBV11-2 and TRBJ2-7, reads EAGVAQSPRYKIIEKRQSVAFWCNPISGHATLYWYQQILGQGPKLLIQFQNNGVVDDSQLPKDRFSAERLKGVDSTLKIQPAKLEDSAVYLCASSLVRGIDEQYFGPGTRLTVT.

This rearrangement joins TRBV19 to TRBJ2-3. The CDR3 consists of 12 residues. Germline CDR1 and CDR2: LNHDA and SQIVND (reference sequence). The CDR3 protein is CASRAYTDTQYF.

This chain connects TRBV27 to TRBJ2-1; TCRdb outputs TRBD2, but without DNA this stays unchecked. Germline V gene lookup returns CDR1 MNHEY and CDR2 SMNVEV (reference sequence). This CDR3 is built from 15 residues. The CDR3 reads CASSVPSGGYNEQFF.

The chain couples TRBV6-5 to TRBJ2-5; the TRBD2 assignment by TCRdb is unverifiable without DNA. Germline V CDR1 and CDR2: MNHEY, SVGAGI. The CDR3 sequence is 16 residues long. The chain's CDR3 is CASGQWLAEVQGTQYF.

The chain is built from TRBV30 and TRBJ2-7; without DNA, the TCRdb call of TRBD1 cannot be checked. CDR1 is GTSNPN and CDR2 is SVGIG in the germline V gene (reference sequence). The CDR3 has 14 amino acids. The CDR3: CAWSPQYGGHEQYF.

The chain's CDR3 is CASSSRGSGMNTGELFF. The V gene is TRBV13, the J gene TRBJ2-2; there is no DNA to check the TCRdb D call of TRBD2. This CDR3 spans 17 amino acids. Germline V CDR1 and CDR2: PRHDT, FYEKMQ (reference sequence).

This sequence joins TRBV7-2 and TRBJ2-3; there is no DNA to check the TCRdb D call of TRBD1. Germline assignment: CDR1 SGHTA and CDR2 FQGNSA. There are 16 residues in the CDR3. The CDR3 here is CASSFPKEGPPDTQYF.

The chain combines TRBV6-5 with TRBJ2-2; as DNA is missing, the TRBD1 call by TCRdb cannot be tested. The CDR3 spans 14 residues. Germline V gives CDR1 MNHEY, CDR2 SVGAGI. This CDR3 is CASSPHRDTGELFF.

This chain joins TRBV20-1 and TRBJ2-7; the D call of TRBD2 rests on TCRdb alone, since no DNA is present to check it. The CDR3 length is 16 residues. Per germline, CDR1 DFQATT and CDR2 SNEGSKA (reference sequence). CDR3 amino acids: CSAKPPTSGIFYEQYF.